This T cell receptor beta chain comes out of a study of cytomegalovirus exposure and HLA in healthy donors. Findings and caveats of the study: Analyzed later, most CMV-associated TCR beta chains appeared HLA-restricted. The likely explanation for a cluster of highly shared sequence variants was sequencing artifact. Links to common viral pathogens appeared, in a later analysis, for several of the most significant clusters. Reports described diagnosis of cytomegalovirus status by the classifier as highly specific and sensitive.

There are 13 residues in the CDR3. Per the germline V gene, CDR1 is MDHEN and CDR2 is SYDVKM. V lost 9 bases, J lost 5 bases, and 14 bases lay in between. The study ran its PCR with 60 Vbeta and 13 Jbeta primers. Repertoires were generated with immunoSEQ multiplex PCR, while TCRdb's copy carries only in-frame clones and drops some. The sample includes approximately 200,000 clones, around 83% seen only once; the top ten take roughly 1.5%. In the case of this clone: What it recognizes is unknown.

Specimen: PBMCs. This TCR came from a girl aged 5 to 17 in good health and CMV-seronegative. J is TRBJ1-5 and V is TRBV28, with a tentative D call TRBD1 (6 bases). The chain's CDR3 is CASNRGGDQPQHF. The DNA for the CDR3 is TGTGCCAGTAATAGGGGGGGCGATCAGCCCCAGCATTTT.